A selection of T cell receptor beta chains follows, all from one sample in a study of post-analysis software for immune sequencing data. TCRdb re-analysed the PCR reads in MiXCR, keeping a single row per CDR3 protein. This table holds almost 700,000 distinct CDR3 sequences, 55% to 60% found once. The sample consisted of blood. The receptors originated from a girl aged 2 to 10 with multiple sclerosis. Each CDR3 is given with its conserved first and last residue. A D gene is named only where the DNA matches it firmly. The size field is filled for only some rows; it gives once, few, many or a size class.

CDR3aa: CASSLESASTDTQYF
CDR3nt: TGCGCCAGCAGCTTGGAGTCAGCTAGCACAGATACGCAGTATTTT
j_gene: TRBJ2-3
v_gene: TRBV5-1
abundance: NA
d_gene: NA

CDR3aa: CASSPPSGTTGSSYNEQFF
CDR3nt: TGTGCCAGCTCACCACCTAGCGGGACTACGGGGAGCTCCTACAATGAGCAGTTCTTC
j_gene: TRBJ2-1
v_gene: TRBV18
abundance: NA
d_gene: TRBD2

CDR3aa: CASSADTYEQYF
CDR3nt: TGTGCCAGCAGCGCGGACACCTACGAGCAGTACTTC
j_gene: TRBJ2-7
v_gene: TRBV7-2
abundance: NA
d_gene: NA

CDR3aa: CASSLDLSLTYNEQFF
CDR3nt: TGCGCCAGCAGCTTGGATCTCTCCCTGACCTACAATGAGCAGTTCTTC
j_gene: TRBJ2-1
v_gene: TRBV5-1
abundance: NA
d_gene: NA

CDR3aa: CASSPSPLGPYNEQFF
CDR3nt: TGTGCCAGCAGCCCCTCCCCTCTTGGGCCCTACAATGAGCAGTTCTTC
j_gene: TRBJ2-1
v_gene: TRBV7-9
abundance: NA
d_gene: NA

CDR3aa: CASSHGTARSYGYTF
CDR3nt: TGTGCCAGCAGTCACGGGACAGCACGTAGCTATGGCTACACCTTC
j_gene: TRBJ1-2
v_gene: TRBV12-3/TRBV12-4
abundance: NA
d_gene: TRBD1

CDR3aa: CASSSHWSSYEQYF
CDR3nt: TGTGCCAGCAGCTCACACTGGTCATCCTACGAGCAGTACTTC
j_gene: TRBJ2-7
v_gene: TRBV7-9
abundance: NA
d_gene: NA

CDR3aa: CSVEKGSQTYNEQFF
CDR3nt: TGCAGCGTTGAAAAGGGCAGCCAGACCTACAATGAGCAGTTCTTC
j_gene: TRBJ2-1
v_gene: TRBV29-1
abundance: NA
d_gene: NA

CDR3aa: CASRDTGLSYEQYF
CDR3nt: TGTGCCAGCAGGGATACGGGACTCTCCTACGAGCAGTACTTC
j_gene: TRBJ2-7
v_gene: TRBV6-1
abundance: NA
d_gene: NA

CDR3aa: CASSQATGTSVGEQFF
CDR3nt: TGTGCCAGCAGCCAGGCAACCGGGACTAGCGTTGGAGAGCAGTTCTTC
j_gene: TRBJ2-1
v_gene: TRBV4-2
abundance: once
d_gene: TRBD2

CDR3aa: CASSWTSGHGGSNEQFF
CDR3nt: TGTGCCAGCAGCTGGACTAGCGGTCACGGGGGTTCCAATGAGCAGTTCTTC
j_gene: TRBJ2-1
v_gene: TRBV12-3/TRBV12-4
abundance: few
d_gene: TRBD2

CDR3aa: CASSLLMGADMEYF
CDR3nt: TGTGCCAGCAGTTTACTAATGGGGGCAGATATGGAGTATTTT
j_gene: TRBJ2-3
v_gene: TRBV12-3/TRBV12-4
abundance: NA
d_gene: NA

CDR3aa: CASSLAVVSTYNEQFF
CDR3nt: TGCGCCAGCAGCTTGGCCGTGGTTAGTACGTACAATGAGCAGTTCTTC
j_gene: TRBJ2-1
v_gene: TRBV5-1
abundance: NA
d_gene: NA

CDR3aa: CASSYVAGRRNEQFF
CDR3nt: TGTGCCAGCAGTTACGTGGCAGGGCGTCGAAATGAGCAGTTCTTC
j_gene: TRBJ2-1
v_gene: TRBV6-6
abundance: NA
d_gene: NA

CDR3aa: CASSLAGVEETQYF
CDR3nt: TGTGCCAGCAGCCTAGCGGGAGTGGAAGAGACCCAGTACTTC
j_gene: TRBJ2-5
v_gene: TRBV3-1
abundance: few
d_gene: TRBD2

CDR3aa: CASSLADGAWNRETQYF
CDR3nt: TGCGCCAGCAGCTTGGCGGATGGGGCGTGGAATAGAGAGACCCAGTACTTC
j_gene: TRBJ2-5
v_gene: TRBV5-1
abundance: NA
d_gene: NA

CDR3aa: CASSLKGAGRYNEQFF
CDR3nt: TGTGCCAGCAGCTTAAAGGGGGCAGGGAGGTACAATGAGCAGTTCTTC
j_gene: TRBJ2-1
v_gene: TRBV7-9
abundance: NA
d_gene: NA

CDR3aa: CASSLNRDSYTLQETQYF
CDR3nt: TGTGCCAGCAGCTTAAATCGGGACTCCTATACCCTCCAAGAGACCCAGTACTTC
j_gene: TRBJ2-5
v_gene: TRBV7-9
abundance: NA
d_gene: NA

CDR3aa: CASEQGVSTEAFF
CDR3nt: TGTGCCAGCGAGCAGGGAGTGAGCACTGAAGCTTTCTTT
j_gene: TRBJ1-1
v_gene: TRBV12-3/TRBV12-4
abundance: NA
d_gene: NA

CDR3aa: CAVSDTGGAGIGAEAFF
CDR3nt: TGTGCCGTCAGTGATACAGGGGGCGCAGGAATAGGCGCTGAAGCTTTCTTT
j_gene: TRBJ1-1
v_gene: TRBV10-3
abundance: NA
d_gene: TRBD1

CDR3aa: CASRRTEATQYF
CDR3nt: TGTGCCAGCAGACGGACGGAGGCGACCCAGTACTTC
j_gene: TRBJ2-5
v_gene: TRBV6-1
abundance: NA
d_gene: NA

CDR3aa: CSAMTGGRVADTQYF
CDR3nt: TGCAGTGCTATGACTGGCGGGAGAGTGGCAGATACGCAGTATTTT
j_gene: TRBJ2-3
v_gene: TRBV20-1
abundance: NA
d_gene: TRBD2

CDR3aa: CSARGGATNYGYTF
CDR3nt: TGCAGTGCTAGGGGGGGGGCGACTAACTATGGCTACACCTTC
j_gene: TRBJ1-2
v_gene: TRBV20-1
abundance: NA
d_gene: NA

CDR3aa: CASSPWTGSNTGELFF
CDR3nt: TGTGCCAGCAGCCCCTGGACAGGATCGAACACCGGGGAGCTGTTTTTT
j_gene: TRBJ2-2
v_gene: TRBV7-2
abundance: few
d_gene: TRBD1

CDR3aa: CASRTIDTQYF
CDR3nt: TGTGCCAGCAGGACTATAGATACGCAGTATTTT
j_gene: TRBJ2-3
v_gene: TRBV2
abundance: once
d_gene: NA

CDR3aa: CASGQRQGVSYNEQFF
CDR3nt: TGTGCCAGCGGCCAGAGACAGGGTGTCTCCTACAATGAGCAGTTCTTC
j_gene: TRBJ2-1
v_gene: TRBV3-1
abundance: NA
d_gene: TRBD1

CDR3aa: CSALVLLSDKQGGQTITNEKLFF
CDR3nt: TGCAGCGCCCTCGTACTATTGTCAGACAAACAGGGCGGACAAACTATAACTAATGAAAAACTGTTTTTT
j_gene: TRBJ1-4
v_gene: TRBV29-1
abundance: few
d_gene: NA

CDR3aa: CASSYTAGLAGVEQFF
CDR3nt: TGCGCCAGCAGCTACACAGCGGGACTAGCGGGAGTTGAGCAGTTCTTC
j_gene: TRBJ2-1
v_gene: TRBV5-1
abundance: NA
d_gene: TRBD2

CDR3aa: CASSPRGGPRGNEQFF
CDR3nt: TGTGCCAGCAGCCCCCGGGGTGGACCCCGAGGGAATGAGCAGTTCTTC
j_gene: TRBJ2-1
v_gene: TRBV21-1
abundance: few
d_gene: NA

CDR3aa: CASMPGELYGYTF
CDR3nt: TGTGCCAGCATGCCGGGTGAGCTCTATGGCTACACCTTC
j_gene: TRBJ1-2
v_gene: TRBV6-2/TRBV6-3
abundance: once
d_gene: NA

CDR3aa: CSVARAFSYNEQFF
CDR3nt: TGCAGCGTCGCTAGGGCCTTCTCCTACAATGAGCAGTTCTTC
j_gene: TRBJ2-1
v_gene: TRBV29-1
abundance: NA
d_gene: NA

CDR3aa: CASSQVARGLQETQYF
CDR3nt: TGCGCCAGCAGCCAGGTAGCAAGGGGACTTCAAGAGACCCAGTACTTC
j_gene: TRBJ2-5
v_gene: TRBV4-1
abundance: few
d_gene: NA

CDR3aa: CASTYGGHYTEAFF
CDR3nt: TGTGCCAGCACCTACGGGGGGCACTACACTGAAGCTTTCTTT
j_gene: TRBJ1-1
v_gene: TRBV6-5
abundance: NA
d_gene: NA

CDR3aa: CASSEPGQIEQFF
CDR3nt: TGTGCCAGCAGTGAACCCGGACAGATTGAGCAGTTCTTC
j_gene: TRBJ2-1
v_gene: TRBV25-1
abundance: NA
d_gene: NA

CDR3aa: CASSPNTDSTYEQYF
CDR3nt: TGTGCCAGCAGCCCAAACACGGACAGTACCTACGAGCAGTACTTC
j_gene: TRBJ2-7
v_gene: TRBV28
abundance: NA
d_gene: NA

CDR3aa: CASSQGLSVGYEQYF
CDR3nt: TGTGCCAGCAGCCAAGGGCTTAGCGTTGGCTACGAGCAGTACTTC
j_gene: TRBJ2-7
v_gene: TRBV3-1
abundance: NA
d_gene: NA

CDR3aa: CSARAPGLQHNSPLHF
CDR3nt: TGCAGTGCTAGGGCACCGGGACTTCAGCATAATTCACCCCTCCACTTT
j_gene: TRBJ1-6
v_gene: TRBV20-1
abundance: NA
d_gene: NA

CDR3aa: CSALRPDRAYNEQFF
CDR3nt: TGCAGTGCTCTCAGGCCGGATAGGGCGTACAATGAGCAGTTCTTC
j_gene: TRBJ2-1
v_gene: TRBV20-1
abundance: NA
d_gene: NA

CDR3aa: CAISEVQGRPYGYTF
CDR3nt: TGTGCCATCAGTGAGGTACAGGGGCGCCCCTATGGCTACACCTTC
j_gene: TRBJ1-2
v_gene: TRBV10-3
abundance: few
d_gene: TRBD1

CDR3aa: CASSVDQSPGSPLHF
CDR3nt: TGTGCCAGCAGCGTAGATCAGAGCCCGGGATCACCCCTCCACTTT
j_gene: TRBJ1-6
v_gene: TRBV9
abundance: NA
d_gene: NA

CDR3aa: CASSPISGRARNEQYF
CDR3nt: TGTGCCAGCAGCCCGATTAGCGGGAGGGCCAGGAACGAGCAGTACTTC
j_gene: TRBJ2-7
v_gene: TRBV11-2
abundance: few
d_gene: TRBD2

CDR3aa: CASSSLRVTGELFF
CDR3nt: TGTGCCAGCAGCAGTCTTAGGGTCACCGGGGAGCTGTTTTTT
j_gene: TRBJ2-2
v_gene: TRBV6-6
abundance: NA
d_gene: NA

CDR3aa: CASSRPPGTIEETQYF
CDR3nt: TGTGCCAGCAGTCGTCCGCCGGGGACGATTGAAGAGACCCAGTACTTC
j_gene: TRBJ2-5
v_gene: TRBV6-2/TRBV6-3
abundance: NA
d_gene: NA

CDR3aa: CASSPSLISYEQYF
CDR3nt: TGTGCCAGCAGCCCTTCCCTTATCTCCTACGAGCAGTACTTC
j_gene: TRBJ2-7
v_gene: TRBV9
abundance: NA
d_gene: NA

CDR3aa: CAIGRGSQETQYF
CDR3nt: TGTGCCATTGGCAGGGGGAGTCAAGAGACCCAGTACTTC
j_gene: TRBJ2-5
v_gene: TRBV6-5
abundance: NA
d_gene: TRBD1

CDR3aa: CASSQEGVPNEQFF
CDR3nt: TGCGCCAGCAGCCAAGAAGGGGTCCCCAATGAGCAGTTCTTC
j_gene: TRBJ2-1
v_gene: TRBV4-1
abundance: NA
d_gene: NA

CDR3aa: CASSPRTLQETQYF
CDR3nt: TGTGCCAGCAGTCCTAGGACGTTGCAAGAGACCCAGTACTTC
j_gene: TRBJ2-5
v_gene: TRBV12-3/TRBV12-4
abundance: NA
d_gene: NA

CDR3aa: CASSLAPGDTNEKLFF
CDR3nt: TGTGCCAGCAGCTTAGCCCCAGGGGATACTAATGAAAAACTGTTTTTT
j_gene: TRBJ1-4
v_gene: TRBV11-2
abundance: NA
d_gene: NA

CDR3aa: CSVIATEALF
CDR3nt: TGCAGCGTTATAGCCACTGAAGCTTTATTT
j_gene: TRBJ1-1
v_gene: TRBV29-1
abundance: once
d_gene: NA